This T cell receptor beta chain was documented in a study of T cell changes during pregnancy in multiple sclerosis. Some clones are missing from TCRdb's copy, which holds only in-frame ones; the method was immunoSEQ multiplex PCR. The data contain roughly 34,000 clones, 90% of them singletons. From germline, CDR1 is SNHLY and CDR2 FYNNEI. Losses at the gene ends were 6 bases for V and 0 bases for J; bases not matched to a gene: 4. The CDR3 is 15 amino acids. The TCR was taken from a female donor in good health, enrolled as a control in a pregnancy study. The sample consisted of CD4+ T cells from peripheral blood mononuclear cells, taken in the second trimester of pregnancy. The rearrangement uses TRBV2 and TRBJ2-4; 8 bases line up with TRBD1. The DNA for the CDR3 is TGTGCCAGCAGCCCGGACAGGGCAGCCAAAAACATTCAGTACTTC. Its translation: CASSPDRAAKNIQYF.